Here is one T cell receptor beta chain with its context. The CDR3 extends over 14 amino acids. Trimming took off 6 bases at V and 2 bases at J, with 14 bases between the two ends. Germline-derived CDR1 and CDR2 are MNHEY and SVGAGI. Profiling relied on immunoSEQ multiplex PCR, and the TCRdb table lists in-frame clones only, not all of them. The table has about 11,000 clones, 92% seen once. This specimen belongs to a study of T cells in tumors and immune-related adverse events. This clonotype was sampled from a female donor with metastatic renal cell carcinoma. Here the sequenced sample was lymph node tissue, taken from a patient treated with anti-PD-1 therapy. The genes are TRBV6-5 and TRBJ2-7, with D possibly being TRBD1 or TRBD2 (6 bases each). The CDR3 spells CASRERGGPYEQYF. The CDR3 DNA reads TGTGCCAGCAGGGAACGAGGGGGGCCCTACGAGCAGTACTTC.